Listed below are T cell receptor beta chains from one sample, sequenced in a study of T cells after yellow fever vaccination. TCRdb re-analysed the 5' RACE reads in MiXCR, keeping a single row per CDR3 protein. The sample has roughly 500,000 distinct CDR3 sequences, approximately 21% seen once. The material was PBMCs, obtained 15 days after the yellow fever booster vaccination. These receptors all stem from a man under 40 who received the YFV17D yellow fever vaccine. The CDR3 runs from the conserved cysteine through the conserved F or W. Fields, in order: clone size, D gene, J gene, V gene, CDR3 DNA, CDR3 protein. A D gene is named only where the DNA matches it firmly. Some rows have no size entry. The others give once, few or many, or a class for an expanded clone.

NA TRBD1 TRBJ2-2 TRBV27 TGTGCCAGCAGTTTATTATGGGACAGGGGTACCGGGGAGCTGTTTTTT CASSLLWDRGTGELFF
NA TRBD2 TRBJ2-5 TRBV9 TGTGCCAGCAGCGGACTAGCGGGATCAAAGTACCAAGAGACCCAGTACTTC CASSGLAGSKYQETQYF
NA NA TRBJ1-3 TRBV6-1 TGTGCCAGCAGACCCGGACTCTCTGGAAACACCATATATTTT CASRPGLSGNTIYF
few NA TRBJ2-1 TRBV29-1 TGCAGCGTTGAGAGGGAGCAGTTCTTC CSVEREQFF
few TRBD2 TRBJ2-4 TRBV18 TGTGCCAGCTCACCAGGGGCGGGAGGAATCATTCAGTACTTC CASSPGAGGIIQYF
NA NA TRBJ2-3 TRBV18 TGTGCCAGCTCACCTCCGGGACTGTACACAGATACGCAGTATTTT CASSPPGLYTDTQYF
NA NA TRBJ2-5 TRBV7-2 TGTGCCAGCAGCACCGGAGCCTTGGGGGAGACCCAGTACTTC CASSTGALGETQYF
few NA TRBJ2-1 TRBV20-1 TGCAGTGCTAGAGAGGTCGGTATCGAGCAGTTCTTC CSAREVGIEQFF
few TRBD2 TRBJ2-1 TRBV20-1 TGCAGTGCGCCCCTAGCGGGAGGCCGGGATGAGCAGTTCTTC CSAPLAGGRDEQFF
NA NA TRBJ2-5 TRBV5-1 TGCGCCAGCACGGGAGAGACCCAGTACTTC CASTGETQYF
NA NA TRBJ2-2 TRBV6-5 TGTGCCAGCAGTTTTACGACTAGTGGCGGCGGGGAGCTGTTTTTT CASSFTTSGGGELFF
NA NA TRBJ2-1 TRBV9 TGTGCCAGCAGCGTAGGACAGTCCAATGAGCAGTTCTTC CASSVGQSNEQFF
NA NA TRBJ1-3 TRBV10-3 TGTGCCATCACCGTTGCTGGGGGAAACACCATATATTTT CAITVAGGNTIYF
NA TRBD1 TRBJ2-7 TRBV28 TGTGCCAGCAGTTTCTCCGGGACAGACTACGAGCAGTACTTC CASSFSGTDYEQYF
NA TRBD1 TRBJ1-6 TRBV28 TGTGCCAGCATGTGGGGGCGAGGGACAGCCAGCATGGGACCCCTCCACTTT CASMWGRGTASMGPLHF
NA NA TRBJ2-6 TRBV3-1 TGTGCCAGCAGCCGACGGGCCAACGTCCTGACTTTC CASSRRANVLTF
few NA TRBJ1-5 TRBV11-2 TGTGCCAGCAGCCTCGGTAACATCAATCAGCCCCAGCATTTT CASSLGNINQPQHF
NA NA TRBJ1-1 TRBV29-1 TGCAGCGTTGAAGATGGGCGGTATCGAGACACTGAAGCTTTCTTT CSVEDGRYRDTEAFF